A selection of T cell receptor beta chains follows, all from one sample in a study of response to subunit inactivated influenza vaccine. TCRdb re-derived calls from the RT-PCR reads in MiXCR, one entry per CDR3 protein. The sample holds 550,000 to 800,000 distinct CDR3 sequences; approximately 15% are singletons and the top ten take less than 7%. The specimen comprised PBMCs from blood, sampled 14 days before vaccination. These receptors were collected from a middle-aged man who received an inactivated influenza vaccine. Both conserved end residues are part of each CDR3. The D gene is left open where the match is weak. Where a row states a size, it is once, few, many or the class of an expanded clone; other rows omit it.

D: -; J: TRBJ2-4; length: 16; size: few; V: TRBV28; DNA: TGTGCCAGCAGTTCGAGAGAGAAACTAGCCAAAAACATTCAGTACTTC; CDR3: CASSSREKLAKNIQYF
D: TRBD1; J: TRBJ1-1; length: 12; size: -; V: TRBV11-2; DNA: TGTGCCTCGACAGGGGATCACACTGAAGCTTTCTTT; CDR3: CASTGDHTEAFF
D: -; J: TRBJ2-7; length: 13; size: few; V: TRBV13; DNA: TGTGCCAGCAGCTCCTTACGTTCGGGCGAGCAGTACTTC; CDR3: CASSSLRSGEQYF
D: -; J: TRBJ2-3; length: 14; size: -; V: TRBV2; DNA: TGTGCCAGCAGTAAAGACAGGCGCACAGATACGCAGTATTTT; CDR3: CASSKDRRTDTQYF
D: -; J: TRBJ2-1; length: 11; size: once; V: TRBV28; DNA: TGTGCCAGCAGTTTAAACATTGAGCAGTTCTTC; CDR3: CASSLNIEQFF
D: -; J: TRBJ1-2; length: 13; size: few; V: TRBV12-3/TRBV12-4; DNA: TGTGCCAGCAGTACACAGGGTTCGCATGGCTACACCTTC; CDR3: CASSTQGSHGYTF
D: -; J: TRBJ2-5; length: 15; size: few; V: TRBV7-9; DNA: TGTGCCAGCAGCTTAGGAGGGGGGCGCGTTGAGACCCAGTACTTC; CDR3: CASSLGGGRVETQYF
D: -; J: TRBJ1-4; length: 14; size: -; V: TRBV7-8; DNA: TGTGCCAGCAGCTTAGGAGAAGGAGATGAAAAACTGTTTTTT; CDR3: CASSLGEGDEKLFF
D: -; J: TRBJ2-3; length: 14; size: -; V: TRBV6-1; DNA: TGTGCCAGCAGCGATTACTACCGACCAGATACGCAGTATTTT; CDR3: CASSDYYRPDTQYF
D: TRBD1; J: TRBJ2-5; length: 15; size: many; V: TRBV7-9; DNA: TGTGCCAGCAGTCCTAGGACAGGCTCTGGAGAGACCCAGTACTTC; CDR3: CASSPRTGSGETQYF
D: -; J: TRBJ1-2; length: 12; size: many; V: TRBV18; DNA: TGTGCCAGCTCCGGAGGGAACTATGGCTACACCTTC; CDR3: CASSGGNYGYTF
D: -; J: TRBJ1-1; length: 13; size: -; V: TRBV20-1; DNA: TGCAGTGCCGTCACGGGAGGCGGCACTGAAGCTTTCTTT; CDR3: CSAVTGGGTEAFF
D: -; J: TRBJ1-2; length: 15; size: -; V: TRBV25-1; DNA: TGTGCCAGCAGTGGCCCTATCGACAGGAACTATGGCTACACCTTC; CDR3: CASSGPIDRNYGYTF
D: TRBD1; J: TRBJ2-7; length: 14; size: few; V: TRBV15; DNA: TGTGCCACCAGCAGAGCCGGACAGGGCTACGAGCAGTACTTC; CDR3: CATSRAGQGYEQYF
D: TRBD2; J: TRBJ2-5; length: 16; size: -; V: TRBV3-1; DNA: TGTGCCAGCAGCCTAGGCATGACTAGCGACCGAGAGACCCAGTACTTC; CDR3: CASSLGMTSDRETQYF
D: -; J: TRBJ2-7; length: 12; size: -; V: TRBV15; DNA: TGTGCCACCAGCAGCATATTCGGGGAGCAGTACTTC; CDR3: CATSSIFGEQYF
D: TRBD1; J: TRBJ2-7; length: 15; size: -; V: TRBV2; DNA: TGTGCCAGCAGTGAGGGACAGACTAAGACCTACGAGCAGTACTTC; CDR3: CASSEGQTKTYEQYF
D: TRBD1; J: TRBJ1-2; length: 14; size: few; V: TRBV29-1; DNA: TGCAGCGTTCTGGGACAGGCCGCTAATTATGGCTACACCTTC; CDR3: CSVLGQAANYGYTF
D: TRBD1; J: TRBJ1-3; length: 17; size: -; V: TRBV5-1; DNA: TGCGCCAGCAGCTTGGGGACAGGGACCCTAATCGGAAACACCATATATTTT; CDR3: CASSLGTGTLIGNTIYF
D: -; J: TRBJ2-2; length: 13; size: few; V: TRBV6-2/TRBV6-3; DNA: TGTGCCAGCAGTTACGAGATCCACGGGGAGCTGTTTTTT; CDR3: CASSYEIHGELFF
D: TRBD2; J: TRBJ2-1; length: 15; size: many; V: TRBV5-1; DNA: TGCGCCAGCAGCTTTATAGCGGGCGGACACAATGAGCAGTTCTTC; CDR3: CASSFIAGGHNEQFF
D: TRBD1; J: TRBJ1-1; length: 15; size: few; V: TRBV13; DNA: TGTGCCAGCAGCTCTCCGGGACAGGGGAACACTGAAGCTTTCTTT; CDR3: CASSSPGQGNTEAFF